These 25 T cell receptor beta chains share one sample of origin, sequenced in a study of CDR3 diversity in severe acne. TCRdb analysed the PCR reads with MiXCR anew, one entry per CDR3 protein. The sample lists some 90,000 distinct CDR3 sequences; 45% to 50% were seen once. The specimen sequenced was blood. These TCRs come from a male donor in good health, serving as a control.

The chain joins TRBV7-9 to TRBJ1-1, with D perhaps matching TRBD1 (6 bases). The CDR3 totals 13 residues. Trimming stripped 4 bases from V and 4 bases from J, with 10 bases between. Germline CDR1 SEHNR, CDR2 FQNEAQ (reference sequence). The chain's CDR3 is CASSSIGGTEAFF. The CDR3 DNA reads as TGTGCCAGCAGCTCAATAGGGGGCACTGAAGCTTTCTTT.

This clonotype was recorded at least ten times. The chain carries TRBV29-1 and TRBJ2-1, with D uncertain. Germline CDR1 SQVTM, CDR2 ANQGSEA. Trimming removed 1 base from V and 4 bases from J, with 17 bases in between. This CDR3 contains 16 residues. Written as DNA, the CDR3 is TGCAGCGTTGAAGGAGTAAGGCACGGAGCTTACAATGAGCAGTTCTTC. Its translation is CSVEGVRHGAYNEQFF.

This clonotype was counted a few times. The chain is built from TRBV6-1 and TRBJ2-7; TRBD2 matches 14 bases. The CDR3 is 17 amino acids. CDR1 and CDR2 (germline): MNHNS, SASEGT. V dropped 8 bases and J dropped 4; count of bases not matched to a gene: 13. The CDR3 sequence: CASQFGTSGSSTYEQYF. The CDR3 DNA sequence: TGTGCCAGCCAATTCGGGACTAGCGGGAGTTCCACTTACGAGCAGTACTTC.

The chain combines TRBV18 with TRBJ1-5; D unclear. Germline-derived CDR1 and CDR2 are KGHSH and LQKENI. CDR3 length: 14 amino acids. V was clipped by 0 bases and J by 0 bases, with 3 bases between them. CDR3 bases: TGTGCCAGCTCACCACCCTATAGCAATCAGCCCCAGCATTTT. It yields the protein CASSPPYSNQPQHF.

Here the CDR3 reads CATNSGTSETQYF. The CDR3 DNA sequence: TGTGCCACCAATTCAGGGACCTCGGAGACCCAGTACTTC. J is TRBJ2-5 and V is TRBV10-3; D is tentatively TRBD1 or TRBD2 (5 bases each). Germline CDR1 reads ENHRY; CDR2 reads SYGVKD. The CDR3 contains 13 residues. Trimming pared 10 bases from V and 5 bases from J, leaving 17 bases between.

In its sample, this clonotype was seen many times. The gene calls are TRBV19 and TRBJ1-5, with 9 nucleotides matching TRBD1. CDR1 is LNHDA, CDR2 SQIVND, per germline (reference sequence). The CDR3 extends over 13 amino acids. The junction had 5 bases not matched to a gene; V was cut back by 7 bases and J by 7 bases. The CDR3 DNA is TGTGCCAGTATGGGGACAGGGCGGCAGCCCCAGCATTTT. Protein sequence: CASMGTGRQPQHF.

Of note for this clonotype: Because the CDR3 is missing its conserved closing phenylalanine or tryptophan, this is likely a read error. The limits of the CDR3 on the DNA are not certain, so only TCRdb's listed CDR3 is given. This rearrangement joins TRBV7-8 to TRBJ2-7; the table assigns TRBD2, which was not confirmed against the DNA. Germline assignment: CDR1 SGHVS and CDR2 FQNEAQ. The CDR3 region is 8 residues in length, termini included. The CDR3 loop reads CASSLEAS.

V is TRBV25-1 and J is TRBJ1-1; D is ambiguous. Trimming took 5 bases from V and 0 from J, leaving 7 bases between them. Germline lookup yields CDR1 MGHDK and CDR2 SYGVNS. The CDR3 is 13 residues long. CDR3: CASSFIMNTEAFF. The CDR3 DNA reads as TGTGCCAGCAGTTTCATCATGAACACTGAAGCTTTCTTT. The full variable domain, its missing parts supplied by reference TRBV25-1 and TRBJ1-1, is EADIYQTPRYLVIGTGKKITLECSQTMGHDKMYWYQQDPGMELHLIHYSYGVNSTEKGDLSSESTVSRIRTEHFPLTLESARPSHTSQYLCASSFIMNTEAFFGQGTRLTVV.

The chain joins TRBV6-5 to TRBJ2-7; 12 bases agree with TRBD2. The V gene end was trimmed by 6 bases and the J gene end by 8 bases; junction bases not matched to a gene: 5. In germline, CDR1 is MNHEY, CDR2 SVGAGI. The CDR3 is made up of 13 amino acids. The CDR3 DNA follows: TGTGCCAGCAGCCGTGGACTAGCGGGAAAGCAGTACTTC. It is translated as CASSRGLAGKQYF.

This clonotype occurred a few times. This chain joins TRBV29-1 and TRBJ2-7; D is unclear. The CDR3 extends over 14 amino acids. Deletions cut 6 bases from V and 4 bases from J, with 19 bases between. The germline CDR1 and CDR2 sequences are SQVTM and ANQGSEA. CDR3 sequence: CSVLSSRSNYEQYF. CDR3 nucleotides: TGCAGCGTCTTGAGTTCTCGTTCGAATTACGAGCAGTACTTC.

Turning to this clonotype: At one of its ends the junction is not consistent with the germline gene, which may arise from a read error. The rearrangement joins TRBV7-7 to TRBJ2-7; possible D gene TRBD1, 6 bases. CDR3 length: 13 residues. Germline V gene lookup returns CDR1 SSHAT and CDR2 FNYEAQ (reference sequence). DNA for the CDR3: TGTGCTAGCAGCCCCGACAGGTTAAGCGAGCAGTACTTC. Translation gives CASSPDRLSEQYF.

The chain links TRBV2 to TRBJ1-4, with TRBD1 matching 7 bases. The J segment lost 2 bases and the V segment lost 6 bases, leaving 3 bases of the junction unmatched. From germline, CDR1 is SNHLY and CDR2 FYNNEI. The CDR3 extends over 14 amino acids. This CDR3 is CASSIQGTNEKLFF. In DNA, the CDR3 is TGTGCCAGCAGCATACAGGGGACTAATGAAAAACTGTTTTTT. The full variable domain, rest sourced from reference TRBV2 and TRBJ1-4, is EPEVTQTPSHQVTQMGQEVILRCVPISNHLYFYWYRQILGQKVEFLVSFYNNEISEKSEIFDDQFSVERPDGSNFTLKIRSTKLEDSAMYFCASSIQGTNEKLFFGSGTQLSVL.

This chain connects TRBV10-3 to TRBJ1-1, with D maybe TRBD1 (6 bases). This CDR3 is built from 13 residues. Trimming pared 11 bases from V and 1 base from J, leaving 14 bases between. Per germline, CDR1 ENHRY and CDR2 SYGVKD. Here the CDR3 DNA reads TGTGCCTCGAGGGGGGGAGAGAACACTGAAGCTTTCTTT. Its translation is CASRGGENTEAFF.

The V call is TRBV7-3, the J call TRBJ1-1, with D perhaps matching TRBD1 (5 bases). The CDR3 sequence is 15 residues long. V was clipped by 2 bases and J by 1 base, with 11 bases between them. CDR1 and CDR2 (germline): SGHTA, FQGTGA. The CDR3 DNA reads as TGTGCCAGCAGCTTAGAGGGGCAGGCGAACACTGAAGCTTTCTTT. Its protein product is CASSLEGQANTEAFF.

The V and J genes are TRBV29-1 and TRBJ2-2; 10 nucleotides match TRBD1. Germline V lookup: CDR1 SQVTM, CDR2 ANQGSEA. With V trimmed by 7 bases and J by 6 bases, 8 bases remained unmatched. This CDR3 has 14 amino acids. The CDR3 sequence: CSGSGTGDAGELFF. In DNA, the CDR3 is TGCAGCGGGTCCGGGACAGGGGACGCCGGGGAGCTGTTTTTT.

This clonotype was seen many times. The rearrangement uses TRBV15 and TRBJ1-2; 8 bases are shared with TRBD1. Trimming cost V 1 base and J 8 bases; bases outside gene matches: 3. CDR1 and CDR2 from the germline V gene are LNHNV and YYDKDF (reference sequence). This CDR3 comprises 13 residues. The CDR3 region is CATSRGPGGGYTF. The CDR3 DNA is TGTGCCACCAGCAGAGGCCCAGGGGGCGGCTACACCTTC.

With respect to this clonotype: A junction end diverges from the germline sequence, so it may reflect a read error. The chain uses TRBV5-1 and TRBJ2-7; TRBD2 matches at 14 bases. Germline-derived CDR1 and CDR2 are SGHRS and YFSETQ. The CDR3 has 15 residues. The CDR3 loop reads CASSKGTSGSYEQYF. The CDR3 coding sequence is TGTGCCAGCAGCAAAGGGACTAGCGGGAGCTACGAGCAGTACTTC.

In this sample, this clonotype turned up many times. This chain uses TRBV6-6 with TRBJ1-1, with D tentatively TRBD1 (6 bases). The CDR3 extends over 14 amino acids. Germline CDR1 is MNHNY and CDR2 is SVGAGI (reference sequence). Trimming took 2 bases from V and 1 from J, leaving 8 bases between them. The chain's CDR3 is CASSYRGPNTEAFF. The CDR3 DNA is TGTGCCAGCAGTTACCGGGGGCCGAACACTGAAGCTTTCTTT.

The sample holds a few counts of this clonotype. A much larger clone lies one base from this, so it may be a read error. The chain combines TRBV15 with TRBJ1-2; 7 bases are a match to TRBD1. The CDR3 sequence is 13 residues long. V gave up 5 bases and J gave up 2 bases; unmatched junction bases: 2. Germline V lookup: CDR1 LNHNV, CDR2 YYDKDF (reference sequence). For the CDR3, the DNA is TGTGCCACCAGCTTGACAGGGAACTATGGCTACACCTTC. This encodes CATSLTGNYGYTF.

This chain links TRBV5-1 with TRBJ2-2; D may match TRBD1 or TRBD2 (5 bases each). CDR1 SGHRS and CDR2 YFSETQ come from the germline V gene. The CDR3 has 13 residues. Trimming took 5 bases from V and 11 from J, leaving 16 bases between them. The chain's CDR3 is CASSRDRTYELFF. The CDR3 bases are TGCGCCAGCAGTCGGGACCGCACCTACGAGCTGTTTTTT.

This clonotype was seen ten or more times. CDR3 residues: CASSYFRSGETEAFF. The CDR3 nucleotides read TGTGCCAGCAGTTACTTTCGGTCGGGTGAGACTGAAGCTTTCTTT. The genes are TRBV6-5 and TRBJ1-1; D uncertain. Germline assignment: CDR1 MNHEY and CDR2 SVGAGI. Trimming left V 1 base short and J 5 bases short, with 14 bases between. This CDR3 has 15 amino acids.

This rearrangement joins TRBV6-6 to TRBJ2-1, with TRBD2 matching over 11 bases. The germline gives CDR1 MNHNY, CDR2 SVGAGI (reference sequence). This CDR3 is 14 amino acids long. J lost 8 bases, V lost 7 bases, and 7 bases had no gene match. The CDR3 nucleotides read TGTGCCAGCACCGGGACTAGCGGCGGCGATGAGCAGTTCTTC. Its translation is CASTGTSGGDEQFF.

This clonotype was counted many times. This rearrangement joins TRBV20-1 to TRBJ2-2, with D tentatively TRBD1 (6 bases). CDR3 size: 16 residues. The V and J ends lost 3 bases and 1 base respectively, with 15 bases between them. Germline CDR1 DFQATT, CDR2 SNEGSKA (reference sequence). CDR3 DNA: TGCAGTGCTAGTGTCGGTACAGGGCAGAACACCGGGGAGCTGTTTTTT. It translates to CSASVGTGQNTGELFF.

In regard to this clonotype: Relative to the germline gene, one junction end is altered; a read error may explain this. The chain combines TRBV6-4 with TRBJ2-2; tentative D call: TRBD1 (6 bases). This CDR3 comprises 15 residues. CDR1 is MRHNA and CDR2 is SNTAGT in the germline V gene. In nucleotides, the CDR3 is TGTGCCAGCGGTGACTCAGGGGACATTTCTGGGGAGCTGTTTTTT. This gives the protein CASGDSGDISGELFF.

This clonotype was picked up many times. J is TRBJ2-1 and V is TRBV29-1; 8 nucleotides line up with TRBD2. This CDR3 has 13 residues. Germline CDR1 SQVTM, CDR2 ANQGSEA. V was pared by 7 bases and J by 4 bases, with 6 bases of the junction left unmatched. The CDR3 reads CSAPGLGYNEQFF. For the CDR3, the DNA is TGCAGCGCCCCGGGACTAGGGTACAATGAGCAGTTCTTC.